Shown below are 7 T cell receptor beta chains from a single sample sequenced in a study of T cells after yellow fever vaccination. One entry per CDR3 protein, called by TCRdb with MiXCR from the 5' RACE reads. The sample carries 250,000 or so distinct CDR3 sequences, 3.6% recorded once. Sequenced material: PBMCs, taken 15 days after the yellow fever booster vaccination. The origin of the receptors is a man between 18 and 29 years old who received the YFV17D yellow fever vaccine.

This clonotype was detected many times. The chain carries TRBV19 and TRBJ2-7, with D perhaps matching TRBD1 (6 bases). CDR1 and CDR2 from the germline V gene are LNHDA and SQIVND (reference sequence). The CDR3 sequence is 14 residues long. The V end lost 4 bases, the J end lost 4 bases, and 14 bases lay between the germline ends. CDR3 in amino acids: CASSRGRGLYEQYF. The CDR3 nucleotides read TGTGCCAGTAGTAGGGGCAGGGGCCTTTACGAGCAGTACTTC.

At least ten counts were recorded for this clonotype. V and J are TRBV20-1 and TRBJ2-3; D is possibly TRBD1 (5 bases). Germline values: CDR1 DFQATT, CDR2 SNEGSKA (reference sequence). V was clipped by 6 bases and J by 4 bases, with 17 bases between them. This CDR3 spans 14 amino acids. CDR3 in amino acids: CSAMDTLGPDTQYF. CDR3 DNA sequence: TGCAGTGCCATGGACACCCTAGGTCCAGATACGCAGTATTTT.

This clonotype occurred many times. J is TRBJ2-5 and V is TRBV29-1; maybe TRBD1 (5 bases). The CDR3 contains 13 residues. V lost 3 bases and J 2 bases, leaving 10 bases between the germline ends. The germline gives CDR1 SQVTM, CDR2 ANQGSEA. The CDR3 DNA reads as TGCAGCGTTGATGCCGACAGTCAAGAGACCCAGTACTTC. This codes for CSVDADSQETQYF.

In this sample, this clonotype turned up many times. DNA for the CDR3: TGTGCCAGCAGTTCAGGACTGAGCACCGGGGAGCTGTTTTTT. This encodes CASSSGLSTGELFF. J is TRBJ2-2 and V is TRBV12-3 or TRBV12-4; D possibly corresponds to TRBD2 (5 bases). CDR3 length: 14 amino acids. Between the trimmed V and J ends, which lost 4 bases and 4 bases, there was a span of 10 bases.

This clonotype was counted many times. The DNA for the CDR3 is TGTGCCAGCAGTTACTCACGAGCCTCGACAGGGTATCAGCCCCAGCATTTT. Residues: CASSYSRASTGYQPQHF. This chain connects TRBV6-2 or TRBV6-3 to TRBJ1-5; 7 positions agree with TRBD1. Germline lookup yields CDR1 MNHEY and CDR2 SVGEGT. Trimming removed 0 bases from V and 5 bases from J; junction bases left unmatched: 10. The CDR3 is made up of 17 amino acids.

This clonotype was seen ten or more times. The chain joins TRBV6-6 to TRBJ1-2, with unresolved D. V was pared by 0 bases and J by 0 bases, with 8 bases between. Germline values: CDR1 MNHNY, CDR2 SVGAGI (reference sequence). The CDR3 extends over 15 amino acids. CDR3 region: CASSYSVTTNYGYTF. CDR3 bases: TGTGCCAGCAGTTACTCGGTCACCACTAACTATGGCTACACCTTC.

This clonotype was observed at least ten times. This chain joins TRBV2 and TRBJ1-1; maybe TRBD1 (6 bases). The CDR3 has 13 amino acids. Trimming pared 3 bases from V and 3 bases from J, leaving 8 bases between. CDR1 and CDR2 from the germline V gene are SNHLY and FYNNEI. As DNA, the CDR3 is TGTGCCAGCAGTGAGGGGGCGGACACTGAAGCTTTCTTT. It yields the protein CASSEGADTEAFF.